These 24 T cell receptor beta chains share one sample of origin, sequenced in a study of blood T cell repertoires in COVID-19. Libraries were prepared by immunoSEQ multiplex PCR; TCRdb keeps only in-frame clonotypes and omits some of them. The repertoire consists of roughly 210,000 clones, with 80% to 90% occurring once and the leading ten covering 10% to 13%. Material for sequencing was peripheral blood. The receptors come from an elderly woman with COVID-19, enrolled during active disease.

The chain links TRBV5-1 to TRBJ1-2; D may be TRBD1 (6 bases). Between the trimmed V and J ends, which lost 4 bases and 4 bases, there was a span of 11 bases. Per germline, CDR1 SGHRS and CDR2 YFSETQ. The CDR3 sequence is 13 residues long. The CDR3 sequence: CASSVTGLYGYTF. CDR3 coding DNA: TGCGCCAGCAGCGTGACAGGCCTCTATGGCTACACCTTC. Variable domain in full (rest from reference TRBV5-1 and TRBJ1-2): KAGVTQTPRYLIKTRGQQVTLSCSPISGHRSVSWYQQTPGQGLQFLFEYFSETQRNKGNFPGRFSGRQFSNSRSEMNVSTLELGDSALYLCASSVTGLYGYTFGSGTRLTVV.

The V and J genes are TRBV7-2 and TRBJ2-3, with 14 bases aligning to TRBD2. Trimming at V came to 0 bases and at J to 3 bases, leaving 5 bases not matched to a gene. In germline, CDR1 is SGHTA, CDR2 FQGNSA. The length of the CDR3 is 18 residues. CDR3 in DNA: TGTGCCAGCAGCTTAGCCGGGACTAGCGGGGGCCCTACAGATACGCAGTATTTT. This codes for CASSLAGTSGGPTDTQYF. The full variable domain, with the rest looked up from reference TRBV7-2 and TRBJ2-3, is GAGVSQSPSNKVTEKGKDVELRCDPISGHTALYWYRQSLGQGLEFLIYFQGNSAPDKSGLPSDRFSAERTGGSVSTLTIQRTQQEDSAVYLCASSLAGTSGGPTDTQYFGPGTRLTVL.

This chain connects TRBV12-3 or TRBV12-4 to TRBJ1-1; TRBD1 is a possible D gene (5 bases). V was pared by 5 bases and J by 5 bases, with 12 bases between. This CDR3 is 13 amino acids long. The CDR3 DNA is TGTGCCAGCAGTCAACAGACAGCGACTGAAGCTTTCTTT. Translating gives CASSQQTATEAFF.

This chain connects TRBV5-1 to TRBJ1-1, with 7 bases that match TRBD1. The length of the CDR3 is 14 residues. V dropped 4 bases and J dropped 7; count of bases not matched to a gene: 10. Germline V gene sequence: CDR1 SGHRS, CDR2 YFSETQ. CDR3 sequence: CASSPTGTADEAFF. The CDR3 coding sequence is TGCGCCAGCAGCCCAACCGGGACAGCTGATGAAGCTTTCTTT.

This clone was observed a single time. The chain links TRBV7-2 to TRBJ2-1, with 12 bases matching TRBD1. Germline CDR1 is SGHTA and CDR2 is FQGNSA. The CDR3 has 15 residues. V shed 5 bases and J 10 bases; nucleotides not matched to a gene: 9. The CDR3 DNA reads TGTGCCAGCAGCGGCCGGGGACAGGGGGCGGGGGAGCAGTTCTTC. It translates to CASSGRGQGAGEQFF.

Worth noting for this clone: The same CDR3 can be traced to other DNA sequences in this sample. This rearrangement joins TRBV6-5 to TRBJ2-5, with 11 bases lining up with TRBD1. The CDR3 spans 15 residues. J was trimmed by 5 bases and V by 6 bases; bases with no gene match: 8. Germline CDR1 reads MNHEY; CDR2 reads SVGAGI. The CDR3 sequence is CASSSPGQGGETQYF. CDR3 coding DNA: TGTGCCAGCAGCTCTCCGGGACAGGGGGGGGAGACCCAGTACTTC.

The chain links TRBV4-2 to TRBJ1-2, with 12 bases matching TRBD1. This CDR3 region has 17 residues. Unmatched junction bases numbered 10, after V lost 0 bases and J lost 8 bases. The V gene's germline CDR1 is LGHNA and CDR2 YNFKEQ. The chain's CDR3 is CASSQETPGQGAGGYTF. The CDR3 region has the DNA TGTGCCAGCAGCCAAGAAACCCCGGGACAGGGGGCTGGAGGCTACACCTTC.

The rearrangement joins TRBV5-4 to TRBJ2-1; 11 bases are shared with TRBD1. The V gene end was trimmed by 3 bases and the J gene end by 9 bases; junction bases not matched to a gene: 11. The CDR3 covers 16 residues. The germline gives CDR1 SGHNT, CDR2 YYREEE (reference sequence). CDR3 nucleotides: TGTGCCAGCAGCTCTCCGGGACAGGGGGGGTCGGGTGAGCAGTTCTTC. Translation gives CASSSPGQGGSGEQFF.

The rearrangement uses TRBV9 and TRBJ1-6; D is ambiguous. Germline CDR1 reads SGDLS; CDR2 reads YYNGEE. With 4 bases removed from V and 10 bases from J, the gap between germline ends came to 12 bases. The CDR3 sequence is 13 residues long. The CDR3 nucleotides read TGTGCCAGCAGCCCTACCGACGGGTCACCCCTCCACTTT. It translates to CASSPTDGSPLHF.

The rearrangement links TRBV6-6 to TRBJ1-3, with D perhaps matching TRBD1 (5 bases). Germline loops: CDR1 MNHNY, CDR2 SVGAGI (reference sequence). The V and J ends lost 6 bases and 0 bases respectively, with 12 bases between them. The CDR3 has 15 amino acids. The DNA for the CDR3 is TGTGCCAGCAGGCCAGACAGATACTCTGGAAACACCATATATTTT. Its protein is CASRPDRYSGNTIYF.

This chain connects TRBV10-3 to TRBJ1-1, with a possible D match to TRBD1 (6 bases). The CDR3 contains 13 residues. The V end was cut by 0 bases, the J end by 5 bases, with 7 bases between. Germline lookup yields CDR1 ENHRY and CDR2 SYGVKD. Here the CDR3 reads CAISESTGTEAFF. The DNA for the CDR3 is TGTGCCATCAGTGAGTCGACAGGTACTGAAGCTTTCTTT.

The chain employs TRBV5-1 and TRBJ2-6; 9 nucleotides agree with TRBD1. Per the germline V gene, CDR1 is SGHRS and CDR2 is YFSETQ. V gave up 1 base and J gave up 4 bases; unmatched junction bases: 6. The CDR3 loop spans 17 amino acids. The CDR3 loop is CASSLRDRVSGANVLTF. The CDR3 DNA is TGCGCCAGCAGCTTGAGGGACAGGGTGTCGGGGGCCAACGTCCTGACTTTC.

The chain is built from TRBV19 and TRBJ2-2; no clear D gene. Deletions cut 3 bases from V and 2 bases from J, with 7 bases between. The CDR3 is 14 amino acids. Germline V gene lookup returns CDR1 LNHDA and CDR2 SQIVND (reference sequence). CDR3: CASSIGPNTGELFF. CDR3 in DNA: TGTGCCAGTAGTATCGGTCCTAACACCGGGGAGCTGTTTTTT.

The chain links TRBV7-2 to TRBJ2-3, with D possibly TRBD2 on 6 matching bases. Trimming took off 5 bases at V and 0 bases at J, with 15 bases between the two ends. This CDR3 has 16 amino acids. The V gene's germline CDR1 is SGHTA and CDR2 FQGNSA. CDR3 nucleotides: TGTGCCAGCAGCCCCCGAGGGGCGGGGAGCACAGATACGCAGTATTTT. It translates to CASSPRGAGSTDTQYF.

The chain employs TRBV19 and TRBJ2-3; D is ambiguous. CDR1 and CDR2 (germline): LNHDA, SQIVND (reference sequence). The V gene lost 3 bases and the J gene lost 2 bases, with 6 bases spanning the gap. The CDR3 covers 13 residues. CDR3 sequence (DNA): TGTGCCAGTAGTATCGCAGACACAGATACGCAGTATTTT. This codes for CASSIADTDTQYF.

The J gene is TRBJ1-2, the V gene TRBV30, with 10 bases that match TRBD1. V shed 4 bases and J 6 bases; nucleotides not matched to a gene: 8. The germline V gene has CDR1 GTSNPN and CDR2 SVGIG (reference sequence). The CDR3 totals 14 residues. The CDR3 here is CAWTRTGGTNGYTF. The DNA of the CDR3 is TGTGCCTGGACCCGGACAGGGGGGACGAATGGCTACACCTTC.

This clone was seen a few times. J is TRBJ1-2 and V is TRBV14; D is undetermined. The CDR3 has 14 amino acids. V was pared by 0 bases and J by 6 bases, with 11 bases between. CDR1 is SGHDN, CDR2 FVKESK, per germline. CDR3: CASSQEWTSNGYTF. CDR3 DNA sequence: TGTGCCAGCAGCCAAGAGTGGACTTCGAATGGCTACACCTTC.

CDR3 coding DNA: TGTGCCAGCAGCGTAAACGGGGTGGGGGAGACCCAGTACTTC. Its translation: CASSVNGVGETQYF. The V and J genes are TRBV9 and TRBJ2-5; D perhaps matches TRBD2 (5 bases). The CDR3 has 14 amino acids. Germline CDR1 and CDR2: SGDLS and YYNGEE. V lost 1 base, J lost 5 bases, and 12 bases lay in between.

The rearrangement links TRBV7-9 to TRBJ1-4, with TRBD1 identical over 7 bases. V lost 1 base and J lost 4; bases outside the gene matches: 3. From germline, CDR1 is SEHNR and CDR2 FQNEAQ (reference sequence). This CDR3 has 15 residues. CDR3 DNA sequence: TGTGCCAGCAGCTTAGGGACAGGTTATAATGAAAAACTGTTTTTT. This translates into CASSLGTGYNEKLFF.

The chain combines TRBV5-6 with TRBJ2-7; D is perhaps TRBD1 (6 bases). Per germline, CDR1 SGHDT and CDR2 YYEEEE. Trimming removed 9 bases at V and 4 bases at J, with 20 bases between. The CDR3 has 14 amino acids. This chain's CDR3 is CANTPFWGRYEQYF. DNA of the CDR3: TGTGCCAACACACCATTCTGGGGGCGGTACGAGCAGTACTTC.

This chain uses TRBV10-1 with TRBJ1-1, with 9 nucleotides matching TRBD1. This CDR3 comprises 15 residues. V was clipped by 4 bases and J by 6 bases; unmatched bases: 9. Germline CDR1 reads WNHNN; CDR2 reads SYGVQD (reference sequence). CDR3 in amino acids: CASSVGQGPFPEAFF. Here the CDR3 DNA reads TGCGCCAGCAGTGTGGGACAGGGCCCTTTCCCTGAAGCTTTCTTT.

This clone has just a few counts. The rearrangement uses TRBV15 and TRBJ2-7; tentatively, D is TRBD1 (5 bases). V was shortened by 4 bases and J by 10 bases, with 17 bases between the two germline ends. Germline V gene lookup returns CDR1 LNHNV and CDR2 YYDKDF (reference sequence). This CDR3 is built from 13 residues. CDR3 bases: TGTGCCACCAGCACAGTAATTGGGCAGGGACAGTACTTC. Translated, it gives CATSTVIGQGQYF. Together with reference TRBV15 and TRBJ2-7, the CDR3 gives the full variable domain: DAMVIQNPRYQVTQFGKPVTLSCSQTLNHNVMYWYQQKSSQAPKLLFHYYDKDFNNEADTPDNFQSRRPNTSFCFLDIRSPGLGDTAMYLCATSTVIGQGQYFGPGTRLTVT.

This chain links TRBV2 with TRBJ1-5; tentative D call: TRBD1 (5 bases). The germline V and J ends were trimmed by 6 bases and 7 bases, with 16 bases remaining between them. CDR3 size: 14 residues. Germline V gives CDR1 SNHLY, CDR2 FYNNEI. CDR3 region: CASSAAGTNQPQHF. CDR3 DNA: TGTGCCAGCAGCGCCGCAGGGACTAACCAGCCCCAGCATTTT.

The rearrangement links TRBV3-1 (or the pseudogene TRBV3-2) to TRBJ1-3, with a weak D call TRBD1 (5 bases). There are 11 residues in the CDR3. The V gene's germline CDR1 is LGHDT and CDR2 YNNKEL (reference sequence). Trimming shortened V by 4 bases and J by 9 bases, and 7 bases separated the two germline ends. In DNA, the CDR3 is TGTGCCAGCAGCCGCGGGGGCACCATATATTTT. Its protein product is CASSRGGTIYF.